The rows below give T cell receptor beta chains drawn from one sample of a study of CD8 T cells in ankylosing spondylitis. TCRdb reanalysed the 5' RACE reads using MiXCR and keeps one entry per CDR3 protein. This sample has hundreds of thousands of distinct CDR3 sequences; approximately 12% occur once, and the top ten carry just over 0.5%. Sequencing was done on a sample of blood, either unsorted or a sorted T cell fraction (not recorded which). The source of these receptors is a male donor with ankylosing spondylitis. Both conserved end residues are part of each CDR3. The order of the fields is J gene, V gene, CDR3 protein.

>TRBJ2-7|TRBV20-1
CSARETSGSGEQYF
>TRBJ2-2|TRBV12-3/TRBV12-4
CASRGFYTGELFF
>TRBJ2-3|TRBV6-5
CASTGTTDTQYF
>TRBJ2-5|TRBV19
CASSTGDFPTQYF
>TRBJ2-7|TRBV5-8
CASSSKIVYEQYF
>TRBJ2-7|TRBV5-1
CASSGTLGGRDEQYF
>TRBJ1-1|TRBV20-1
CSASRDADTEAFF
>TRBJ2-2|TRBV20-1
CSAISAHGELFF
>TRBJ2-1|TRBV18
CASSPGASGRNEQFF
>TRBJ2-3|TRBV20-1
CSAPNLGFLTDTQYF
>TRBJ1-4|TRBV7-6
CASSLSGGSRKLFF
>TRBJ2-7|TRBV6-2/TRBV6-3
CASSNGLAASCEQYF
>TRBJ2-1|TRBV29-1
CSSGLAGGPWNEQFF
>TRBJ2-1|TRBV14
CASSQWPYNEQFF
>TRBJ1-2|TRBV4-2
CASSQWRQNYGYTF
>TRBJ1-5|TRBV6-6
CASSPIIGPQHF
>TRBJ2-5|TRBV27
CASSPSGRAVETQYF
>TRBJ2-2|TRBV25-1
CASSESVKLFF
>TRBJ2-7|TRBV7-2
CASSLVGRGNEQYF
>TRBJ1-6|TRBV20-1
CSATPEGGSPLHF
>TRBJ2-5|TRBV20-1
CSASDHWGTQYF
>TRBJ2-3|TRBV25-1
CASSDRLAGDRQYF
>TRBJ2-7|TRBV10-3
CAISDPGTGGDEQYF
>TRBJ1-1|TRBV20-1
CCPQRGRNTEAFF
>TRBJ2-1|TRBV11-2
CASSLERTGSEQFF
>TRBJ1-5|TRBV6-6
CASSGLNQPQHF
>TRBJ2-1|TRBV7-9
CASSLNRISSYNEQFF
>TRBJ2-7|TRBV28
CASSTRTALSYEQYF
>TRBJ2-1|TRBV20-1
CSVVSYNEQFF
>TRBJ2-2|TRBV24-1
CATSDRNGPGELFF
>TRBJ1-2|TRBV7-6
CASSPGTQGSYGYTF
>TRBJ2-1|TRBV29-1
CSVEPRQSYNEQFF
>TRBJ1-4|TRBV25-1
CASSARRTGGNERLFF
>TRBJ2-3|TRBV5-1
CASSSLLPGRTGPDTQYF